This TCR beta chain is drawn from a study of cytomegalovirus exposure and HLA in healthy donors. The CDR3 consists of 15 residues. Looked up from germline, CDR1 is SNHLY and CDR2 is FYNNEI. V trimming: 7 bases; J trimming: 3 bases; junction bases outside the gene matches: 9. PCR employed 60 Vbeta and 13 Jbeta primers. Method: immunoSEQ multiplex PCR; TCRdb's copy keeps in-frame clones and lacks some. This table holds about 160,000 clones, roughly 80% found once. The J gene is TRBJ2-7, the V gene TRBV2, with TRBD1 identical over 10 bases. This sequence was found in a woman aged 30 to 39 in good health and CMV-seropositive. The specimen was PBMCs. The CDR3, as DNA: TGTGCCAGCACTTCGACACGGACAGGGGGCTACGAGCAGTACTTC. Encoded protein: CASTSTRTGGYEQYF.